One sample yielded the 26 T cell receptor beta chains listed below, sequenced in a study of T cell responses to AZD1222 COVID-19 vaccine. Only in-frame clones appear in the TCRdb table, and some are missing; sequencing was by immunoSEQ multiplex PCR. The sample has about 180,000 clones, roughly nine tenths seen once. The sequencing used peripheral blood, collected on day 0 of AZD1222 vaccination. These receptor sequences come from an adult in good health.

This chain connects TRBV6-5 to TRBJ1-2; unclear D gene. The CDR3 runs 13 residues. V lost 6 bases and J lost 6, with 14 bases in between. Germline V gene data show CDR1 as MNHEY and CDR2 as SVGAGI. CDR3 coding DNA: TGTGCCAGCAGCAACCCAGACCTGGATGGCTACACCTTC. Amino acid sequence: CASSNPDLDGYTF.

The chain joins TRBV5-1 to TRBJ2-4; TRBD1 might be the D (5 bases). CDR3 length equals 16 residues. The germline V gene encodes CDR1 SGHRS and CDR2 YFSETQ. The V end was cut by 0 bases, the J end by 1 base, with 11 bases between. This CDR3 is CASSLERAGAKNIQYF. The DNA of the CDR3 is TGCGCCAGCAGCTTGGAGAGAGCAGGGGCCAAAAACATTCAGTACTTC.

CDR3: CASSLEGVRNTEAFF. The CDR3 coding sequence is TGTGCCAGCAGTCTCGAGGGGGTTAGGAACACTGAAGCTTTCTTT. The J gene is TRBJ1-1, the V gene TRBV14; D perhaps matches TRBD1 (6 bases). The CDR3 is 15 amino acids. Trimming took off 6 bases at V and 1 base at J, with 15 bases between the two ends. Germline CDR1 SGHDN, CDR2 FVKESK.

The chain has TRBV7-6 and TRBJ2-5, with 9 nucleotides matching TRBD2. J lost 4 bases, V lost 2 bases, and 5 bases had no gene match. Germline V gives CDR1 SGHVS, CDR2 FNYEAQ. This CDR3 has 15 residues. In nucleotides, the CDR3 is TGTGCCAGCAGCTTAATAGCGGGAGCGCTAGAGACCCAGTACTTC. This sequence encodes CASSLIAGALETQYF.

The chain has TRBV6-4 and TRBJ2-1; 12 bases line up with TRBD2. Losses at the gene ends were 0 bases for V and 0 bases for J; bases not matched to a gene: 9. Germline V lookup: CDR1 MRHNA, CDR2 SNTAGT. The CDR3 sequence is 20 residues long. CDR3 DNA sequence: TGTGCCAGCAGTGACTCCCCACTAACTAGCGGGGGGAGCTCCTACAATGAGCAGTTCTTC. Protein: CASSDSPLTSGGSSYNEQFF.

Details on this clone: This CDR3 is also generated by other DNA sequences in the sample. The chain couples TRBV7-9 to TRBJ2-7, with a weak D call TRBD2 (5 bases). CDR1 and CDR2 from the germline V gene are SEHNR and FQNEAQ (reference sequence). V lost 1 base, J lost 6 bases, and 7 bases lay in between. The CDR3 covers 12 residues. In DNA form, the CDR3 reads TGTGCCAGCAGCTTAGTCGGGGTCGAGCAGTACTTC. It is translated as CASSLVGVEQYF.

The V and J genes are TRBV3-1 (or the pseudogene TRBV3-2) and TRBJ2-1, with D unclear. CDR1 LGHDT and CDR2 YNNKEL come from the germline V gene (reference sequence). This CDR3 has 13 residues. The germline V and J ends were trimmed by 1 base and 7 bases, with 8 bases remaining between them. CDR3 nucleotides: TGTGCCAGCAGCCAAGTAGCTGGGAATGAGCAGTTCTTC. Translated: CASSQVAGNEQFF.

V and J are TRBV19 and TRBJ2-3; TRBD2 matches 9 bases. The CDR3 spans 15 residues. Germline-derived CDR1 and CDR2 are LNHDA and SQIVND (reference sequence). The J segment lost 5 bases and the V segment lost 7 bases, leaving 10 bases of the junction unmatched. The CDR3 here is CASNALAGVKDTQYF. The CDR3 nucleotides read TGTGCCAGTAACGCCTTAGCGGGAGTGAAAGATACGCAGTATTTT.

V gene TRBV7-2 combines with J gene TRBJ1-5; the D gene is possibly TRBD1 (5 bases). The CDR3 is 16 residues long. The ends were cut back, 4 bases at V and 2 bases at J, with 15 bases in the middle. Germline CDR1 SGHTA, CDR2 FQGNSA. CDR3 DNA sequence: TGTGCCAGCAGCTACGTGGCGGGGGGGGGCAATCAGCCCCAGCATTTT. As protein: CASSYVAGGGNQPQHF.

The genes are TRBV13 and TRBJ2-6, with D possibly being TRBD1 or TRBD2 (6 bases each). The CDR3 runs 20 residues. Germline assignment: CDR1 PRHDT and CDR2 FYEKMQ (reference sequence). Deletions cut 7 bases from V and 0 bases from J, with 25 bases between. CDR3 sequence (DNA): TGTGCCAGCACCTCACTGGGGGGCGCCGGGGAGACCTCTGGGGCCAACGTCCTGACTTTC. Its protein product is CASTSLGGAGETSGANVLTF.

The chain carries TRBV27 and TRBJ1-4; no reliable D call. V gave up 6 bases and J gave up 6 bases, with 20 bases separating them. This CDR3 has 16 residues. Germline lookup yields CDR1 MNHEY and CDR2 SMNVEV (reference sequence). The CDR3 is CASSPSQTLEDEKLFF. Written as DNA, the CDR3 is TGTGCCAGCAGCCCATCTCAGACACTGGAGGATGAAAAACTGTTTTTT. Full variable domain (missing parts from reference TRBV27 and TRBJ1-4): EAQVTQNPRYLITVTGKKLTVTCSQNMNHEYMSWYRQDPGLGLRQIYYSMNVEVTDKGDVPEGYKVSRKEKRNFPLILESPSPNQTSLYFCASSPSQTLEDEKLFFGSGTQLSVL.

The chain joins TRBV5-6 to TRBJ2-2; tentatively, D is TRBD2 (5 bases). The CDR3 has 14 amino acids. Trimming shortened V by 4 bases and J by 5 bases, and 12 bases separated the two germline ends. CDR1 and CDR2 (germline): SGHDT, YYEEEE. CDR3 DNA sequence: TGTGCCAGCAGCCCAGCGGTCCGTACCGGGGAGCTGTTTTTT. Protein sequence: CASSPAVRTGELFF.

This clone was seen just once. The rearrangement joins TRBV6-5 to TRBJ1-1, with D maybe TRBD1 (6 bases). The V gene's germline CDR1 is MNHEY and CDR2 SVGAGI. Between the trimmed V and J ends, which lost 2 bases and 1 base, there was a span of 14 bases. The CDR3 is made up of 16 amino acids. The CDR3 DNA reads TGTGCCAGCAGTTACCTATATACAGGGAAGAACACTGAAGCTTTCTTT. This codes for CASSYLYTGKNTEAFF.

The rearrangement links TRBV19 to TRBJ2-4; 7 nucleotides agree with TRBD1. The ends lost 4 bases at V and 1 base at J; junction bases unmatched: 10. CDR3 size: 17 residues. The germline gives CDR1 LNHDA, CDR2 SQIVND (reference sequence). Here the CDR3 reads CASSTPTGIGAKNIQYF. DNA for the CDR3: TGTGCCAGTAGTACGCCGACAGGGATTGGGGCCAAAAACATTCAGTACTTC.

The genes are TRBV30 and TRBJ2-2, with D uncertain. The CDR3 has 11 amino acids. Germline loops: CDR1 GTSNPN, CDR2 SVGIG (reference sequence). The V end lost 1 base, the J end lost 7 bases, and 4 bases lay between the germline ends. CDR3 in DNA: TGTGCCTGGAGTGGGGTCGGGGAGCTGTTTTTT. This encodes CAWSGVGELFF.

The chain uses TRBV5-1 and TRBJ2-3; D is possibly TRBD1 (6 bases). CDR3 size: 15 residues. V lost 0 bases and J lost 5, with 13 bases in between. The germline V gene has CDR1 SGHRS and CDR2 YFSETQ. The CDR3 DNA follows: TGCGCCAGCAGCTTGGCCCAGGGGCGAGAAGATACGCAGTATTTT. This codes for CASSLAQGREDTQYF.

This clone has only one observation. CDR3 sequence: CASMRAEGGETQYF. The CDR3 DNA reads TGTGCCAGCATGAGGGCGGAGGGGGGAGAGACCCAGTACTTC. This chain joins TRBV3-1 (or the pseudogene TRBV3-2) and TRBJ2-5; D may correspond to TRBD1 or TRBD2 (6 bases each). Deletions cut 7 bases from V and 4 bases from J, with 16 bases between. Germline CDR1 is LGHDT and CDR2 is YNNKEL (reference sequence). The length of the CDR3 is 14 residues.

On this clone itself: Other nucleotide sequences in the sample specify the same CDR3. The chain is built from TRBV5-1 and TRBJ1-6; 9 nucleotides line up with TRBD1. Germline V gene sequence: CDR1 SGHRS, CDR2 YFSETQ. CDR3 size: 15 residues. The V and J ends lost 1 base and 9 bases, in that order; junction bases with no gene match: 5. The CDR3 DNA follows: TGCGCCAGCAGCTTGAAGGGACAGGGCAGTTCACCCCTCCACTTT. Translated, it gives CASSLKGQGSSPLHF.

This chain connects TRBV6-5 to TRBJ1-4, with a weak D call TRBD1 (5 bases). From germline, CDR1 is MNHEY and CDR2 SVGAGI. Trimming stripped 6 bases from V and 0 bases from J, with 11 bases between. This CDR3 spans 15 amino acids. The CDR3 region has the DNA TGTGCCAGCAGAACCGGGACCTCAACTAATGAAAAACTGTTTTTT. This gives the protein CASRTGTSTNEKLFF.

This chain connects TRBV5-1 to TRBJ2-2, with 10 nucleotides matching TRBD1. The CDR3 has 15 amino acids. Losses at the gene ends were 5 bases for V and 4 bases for J; bases not matched to a gene: 5. The germline CDR1 and CDR2 sequences are SGHRS and YFSETQ. CDR3 region: CASSGTGALTGELFF. In DNA, the CDR3 is TGCGCCAGCAGTGGGACAGGGGCGCTCACCGGGGAGCTGTTTTTT.

The chain couples TRBV4-1 to TRBJ2-7; D ambiguous. Germline loops: CDR1 MGHRA, CDR2 YSYEKL. V was trimmed by 1 base and J by 4 bases, leaving 8 bases between them. This CDR3 contains 13 residues. The CDR3 spells CASSQARTYEQYF. In nucleotides, the CDR3 is TGCGCCAGCAGCCAAGCCCGCACATACGAGCAGTACTTC.

This clone was detected once. The chain carries TRBV10-3 and TRBJ2-2; a possible D gene is TRBD2 (5 bases). In germline, CDR1 is ENHRY, CDR2 SYGVKD. The CDR3 runs to 13 residues. V lost 8 bases, J lost 4 bases, and 11 bases lay in between. The CDR3 region has the DNA TGTGCCATCGCGTCGGACTTCACCGGGGAGCTGTTTTTT. Protein product: CAIASDFTGELFF.

The V gene is TRBV7-9, the J gene TRBJ2-7; the D gene is possibly TRBD1 (6 bases). CDR3 length: 12 amino acids. Per the germline V gene, CDR1 is SEHNR and CDR2 is FQNEAQ (reference sequence). V lost 5 bases and J 7 bases, leaving 12 bases between the germline ends. This chain's CDR3 is CASSEQGFEQYF. DNA of the CDR3: TGTGCCAGCAGCGAACAGGGCTTTGAGCAGTACTTC.

J is TRBJ1-2 and V is TRBV20-1; no definite D call. Trimming took 3 bases from V and 5 from J, leaving 16 bases between them. The length of the CDR3 is 14 residues. CDR1 and CDR2 from the germline V gene are DFQATT and SNEGSKA (reference sequence). The CDR3 protein is CSASSLPSSYGYTF. For the CDR3, the DNA is TGCAGTGCTAGTTCGCTTCCATCCTCGTATGGCTACACCTTC.

CDR3 DNA: TGTGCCAGCAGTTTAGTGGTGGGGACTGAAGCTTTCTTT. This codes for CASSLVVGTEAFF. This chain uses TRBV27 with TRBJ1-1, with D unresolved. CDR1 is MNHEY, CDR2 SMNVEV, per germline (reference sequence). V was trimmed by 2 bases and J by 5 bases, leaving 9 bases between them. The length of the CDR3 is 13 residues.

V gene TRBV6-4 combines with J gene TRBJ2-7; 12 nucleotides line up with TRBD2. The junction had 6 bases not matched to a gene; V was cut back by 4 bases and J by 5 bases. The germline gives CDR1 MRHNA, CDR2 SNTAGT. This CDR3 spans 15 amino acids. The CDR3 spells CASSVLAGGLDEQYF. The CDR3 nucleotides are TGTGCCAGCAGTGTCCTAGCGGGAGGGCTTGACGAGCAGTACTTC.